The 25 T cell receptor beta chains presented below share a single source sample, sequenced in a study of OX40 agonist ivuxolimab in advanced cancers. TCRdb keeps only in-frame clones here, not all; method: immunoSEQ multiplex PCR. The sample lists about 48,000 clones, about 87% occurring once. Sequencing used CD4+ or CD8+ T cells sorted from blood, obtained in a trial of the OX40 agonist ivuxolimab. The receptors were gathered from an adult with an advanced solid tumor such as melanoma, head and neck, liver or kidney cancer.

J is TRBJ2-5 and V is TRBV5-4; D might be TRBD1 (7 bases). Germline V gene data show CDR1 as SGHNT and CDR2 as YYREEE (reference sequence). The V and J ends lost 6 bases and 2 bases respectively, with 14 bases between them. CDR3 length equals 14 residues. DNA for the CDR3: TGTGCCAGCAACGGGAGACAGGGTCAAGAGACCCAGTACTTC. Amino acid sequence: CASNGRQGQETQYF.

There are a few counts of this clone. The CDR3 DNA follows: TGTGCCAGCAGCGGGAGGATCCCACAAGATACGCAGTATTTT. This codes for CASSGRIPQDTQYF. The chain recombines TRBV7-2 with TRBJ2-3, with a tentative D call TRBD2 (6 bases). CDR1 is SGHTA and CDR2 is FQGNSA in the germline V gene. This CDR3 has 14 amino acids. V dropped 5 bases and J dropped 5 bases, with 14 bases sitting between them.

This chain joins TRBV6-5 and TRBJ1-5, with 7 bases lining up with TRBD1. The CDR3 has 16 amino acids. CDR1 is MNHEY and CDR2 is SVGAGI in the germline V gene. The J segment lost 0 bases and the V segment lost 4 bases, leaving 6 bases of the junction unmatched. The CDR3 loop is CASSSLGTDSNQPQHF. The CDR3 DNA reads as TGTGCCAGCAGTTCTCTCGGGACAGATAGCAATCAGCCCCAGCATTTT.

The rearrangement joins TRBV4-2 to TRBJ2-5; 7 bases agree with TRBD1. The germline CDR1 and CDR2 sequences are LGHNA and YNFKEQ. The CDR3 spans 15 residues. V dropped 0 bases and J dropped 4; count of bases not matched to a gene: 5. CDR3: CASSQESNRGETQYF. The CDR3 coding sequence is TGTGCCAGCAGCCAAGAAAGCAACAGGGGAGAGACCCAGTACTTC.

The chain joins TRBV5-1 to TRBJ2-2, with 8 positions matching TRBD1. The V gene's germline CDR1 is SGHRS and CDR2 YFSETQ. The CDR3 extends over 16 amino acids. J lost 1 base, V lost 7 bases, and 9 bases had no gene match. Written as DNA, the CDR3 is TGCGCCAGCCAAACGACGACAGGGGTGAACACCGGGGAGCTGTTTTTT. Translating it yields CASQTTTGVNTGELFF.

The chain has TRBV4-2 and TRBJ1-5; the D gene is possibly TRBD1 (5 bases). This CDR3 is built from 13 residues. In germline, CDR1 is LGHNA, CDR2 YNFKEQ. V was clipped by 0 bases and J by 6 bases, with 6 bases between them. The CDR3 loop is CASSQERGQPQHF. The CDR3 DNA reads TGTGCCAGCAGCCAAGAGAGGGGTCAGCCCCAGCATTTT.

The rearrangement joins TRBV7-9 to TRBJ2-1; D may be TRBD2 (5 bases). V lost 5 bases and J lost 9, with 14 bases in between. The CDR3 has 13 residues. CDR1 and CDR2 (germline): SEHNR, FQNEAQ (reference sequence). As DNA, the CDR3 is TGTGCCAGCAGCCTCCGGACTCGGAGTGAGCAGTTCTTC. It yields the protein CASSLRTRSEQFF.

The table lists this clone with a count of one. The CDR3 here is CASSLQGGGMNTEAFF. The CDR3 DNA follows: TGCGCCAGCAGCTTGCAGGGTGGGGGGATGAACACTGAAGCTTTCTTT. V gene TRBV5-1 combines with J gene TRBJ1-1, with D possibly matching TRBD1 (5 bases). Germline lookup yields CDR1 SGHRS and CDR2 YFSETQ. The CDR3 totals 16 residues. V was clipped by 1 base and J by 0 bases, with 13 bases between them.

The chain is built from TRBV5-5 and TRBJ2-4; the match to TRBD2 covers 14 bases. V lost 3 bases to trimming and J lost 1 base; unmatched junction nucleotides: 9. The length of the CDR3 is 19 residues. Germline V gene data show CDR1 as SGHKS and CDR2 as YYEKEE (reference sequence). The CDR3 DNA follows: TGTGCCAGCAGCTGGATGGGACTAGCGGGAGAGGGGGCCAAAAACATTCAGTACTTC. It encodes CASSWMGLAGEGAKNIQYF.

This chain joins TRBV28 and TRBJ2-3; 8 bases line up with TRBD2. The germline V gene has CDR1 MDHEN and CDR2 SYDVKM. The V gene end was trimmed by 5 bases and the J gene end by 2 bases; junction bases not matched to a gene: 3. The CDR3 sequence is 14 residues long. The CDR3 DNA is TGTGCCAGCAGTACTAGCGGTCTCACAGATACGCAGTATTTT. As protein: CASSTSGLTDTQYF.

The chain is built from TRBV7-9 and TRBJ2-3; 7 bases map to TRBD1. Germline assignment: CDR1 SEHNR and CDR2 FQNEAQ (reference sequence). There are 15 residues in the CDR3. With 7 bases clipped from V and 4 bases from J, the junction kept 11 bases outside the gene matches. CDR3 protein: CASKQRQGGADTQYF. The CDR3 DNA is TGTGCCAGCAAACAAAGACAGGGTGGTGCAGATACGCAGTATTTT.

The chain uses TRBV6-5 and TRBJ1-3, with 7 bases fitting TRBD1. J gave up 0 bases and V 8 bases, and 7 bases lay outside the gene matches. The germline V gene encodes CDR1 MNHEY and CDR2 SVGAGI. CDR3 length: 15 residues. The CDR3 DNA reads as TGTGCCAGCGGCCGACAGGGAGTCTCTGGAAACACCATATATTTT. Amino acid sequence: CASGRQGVSGNTIYF.

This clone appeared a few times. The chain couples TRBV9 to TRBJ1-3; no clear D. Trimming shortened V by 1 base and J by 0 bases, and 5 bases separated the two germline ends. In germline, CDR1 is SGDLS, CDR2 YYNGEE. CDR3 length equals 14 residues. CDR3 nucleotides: TGTGCCAGCAGCGTAAAGAGCTCTGGAAACACCATATATTTT. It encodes CASSVKSSGNTIYF.

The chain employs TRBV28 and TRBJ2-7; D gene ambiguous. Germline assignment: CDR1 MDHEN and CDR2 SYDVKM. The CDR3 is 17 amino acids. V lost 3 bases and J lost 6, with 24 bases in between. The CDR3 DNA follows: TGTGCCAGCAGTTTTGTTTCTGAAGGGCTAAGGATTCGCGAGCAGTACTTC. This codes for CASSFVSEGLRIREQYF. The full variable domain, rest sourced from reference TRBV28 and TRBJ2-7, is DVKVTQSSRYLVKRTGEKVFLECVQDMDHENMFWYRQDPGLGLRLIYFSYDVKMKEKGDIPEGYSVSREKKERFSLILESASTNQTSMYLCASSFVSEGLRIREQYFGPGTRLTVT.

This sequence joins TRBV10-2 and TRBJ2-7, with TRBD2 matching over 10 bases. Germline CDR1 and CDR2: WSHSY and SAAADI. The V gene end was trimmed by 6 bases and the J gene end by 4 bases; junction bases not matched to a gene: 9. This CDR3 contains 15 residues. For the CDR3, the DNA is TGCGCCAGCAGGGTGCAGCGGGGGGGCCCTTACGAGCAGTACTTC. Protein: CASRVQRGGPYEQYF.

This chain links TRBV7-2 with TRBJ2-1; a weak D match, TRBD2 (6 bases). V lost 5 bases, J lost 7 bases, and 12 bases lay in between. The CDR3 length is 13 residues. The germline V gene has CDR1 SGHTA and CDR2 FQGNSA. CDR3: CASSRLVGNEQFF. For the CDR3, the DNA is TGTGCCAGCAGCCGACTAGTCGGGAATGAGCAGTTCTTC. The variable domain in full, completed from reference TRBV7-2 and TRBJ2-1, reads GAGVSQSPSNKVTEKGKDVELRCDPISGHTALYWYRQSLGQGLEFLIYFQGNSAPDKSGLPSDRFSAERTGGSVSTLTIQRTQQEDSAVYLCASSRLVGNEQFFGPGTRLTVL.

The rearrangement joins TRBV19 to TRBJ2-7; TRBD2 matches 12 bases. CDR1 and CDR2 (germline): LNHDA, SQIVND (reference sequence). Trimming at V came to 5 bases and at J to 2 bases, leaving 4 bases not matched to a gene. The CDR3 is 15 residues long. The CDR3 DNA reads TGTGCCAGTAGTCGTCTAGCGGGAGGGCCCTACGAGCAGTACTTC. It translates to CASSRLAGGPYEQYF.

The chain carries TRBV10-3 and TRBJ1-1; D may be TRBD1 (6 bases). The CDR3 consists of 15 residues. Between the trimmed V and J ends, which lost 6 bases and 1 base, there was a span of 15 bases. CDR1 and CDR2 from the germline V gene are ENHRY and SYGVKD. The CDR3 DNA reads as TGTGCCATCAGCGCGTCCGGGACAACGAACACTGAAGCTTTCTTT. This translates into CAISASGTTNTEAFF.

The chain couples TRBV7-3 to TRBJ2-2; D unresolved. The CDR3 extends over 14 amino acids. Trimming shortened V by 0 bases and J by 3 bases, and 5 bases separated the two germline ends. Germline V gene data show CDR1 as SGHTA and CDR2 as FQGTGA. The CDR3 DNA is TGTGCCAGCAGCTTAACCCCCGACACCGGGGAGCTGTTTTTT. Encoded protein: CASSLTPDTGELFF.

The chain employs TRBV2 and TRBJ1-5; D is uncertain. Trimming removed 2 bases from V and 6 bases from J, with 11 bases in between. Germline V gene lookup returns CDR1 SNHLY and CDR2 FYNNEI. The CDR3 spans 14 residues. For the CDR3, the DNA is TGTGCCAGCAGTGAATCAGGCCTCGGTCAGCCCCAGCATTTT. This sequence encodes CASSESGLGQPQHF.

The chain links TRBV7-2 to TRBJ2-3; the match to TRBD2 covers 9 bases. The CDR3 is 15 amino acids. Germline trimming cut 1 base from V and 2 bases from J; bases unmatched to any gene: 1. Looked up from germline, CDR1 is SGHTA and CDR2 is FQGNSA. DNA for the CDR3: TGTGCCAGCAGCTTAGGCGGGGGGGCCACAGATACGCAGTATTTT. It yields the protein CASSLGGGATDTQYF.

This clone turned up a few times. Written as DNA, the CDR3 is TGTGCCAGCAGCTGGTACAGGGAAATGAACACTGAAGCTTTCTTT. Translated, it gives CASSWYREMNTEAFF. The rearrangement uses TRBV5-6 and TRBJ1-1; D may be TRBD1 (6 bases). This CDR3 comprises 15 residues. Trimming cost V 3 bases and J 0 bases, with 12 bases left between them. CDR1 and CDR2 from the germline V gene are SGHDT and YYEEEE.

In DNA, the CDR3 is TGTGCCAGCTCAGCAATGGGGACAGGGTCAAATGAGCAGTTCTTC. Amino acid sequence: CASSAMGTGSNEQFF. The chain has TRBV18 and TRBJ2-1; 9 nucleotides align to TRBD1. Germline CDR1 KGHSH, CDR2 LQKENI. This CDR3 has 15 amino acids. J was trimmed by 7 bases and V by 5 bases; bases with no gene match: 9. The full variable domain, its missing parts supplied by reference TRBV18 and TRBJ2-1, is NAGVMQNPRHLVRRRGQEARLRCSPMKGHSHVYWYRQLPEEGLKFMVYLQKENIIDESGMPKERFSAEFPKEGPSILRIQQVVRGDSAAYFCASSAMGTGSNEQFFGPGTRLTVL.

The CDR3 loop reads CASSLASAGAYYNEQFF. The DNA for the CDR3 is TGTGCCAGCAGCTTAGCGTCAGCGGGAGCGTACTACAATGAGCAGTTCTTC. This chain joins TRBV7-9 and TRBJ2-1; 8 bases agree with TRBD2. The V gene end was trimmed by 0 bases and the J gene end by 3 bases; junction bases not matched to a gene: 7. CDR1 SEHNR and CDR2 FQNEAQ come from the germline V gene (reference sequence). There are 17 residues in the CDR3.

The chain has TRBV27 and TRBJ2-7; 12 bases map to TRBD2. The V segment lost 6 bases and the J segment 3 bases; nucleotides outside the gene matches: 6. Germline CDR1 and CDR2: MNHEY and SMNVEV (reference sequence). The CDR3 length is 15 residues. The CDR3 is CASSPPTSGSYEQYF. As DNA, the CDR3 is TGTGCCAGCAGCCCCCCGACTAGCGGGAGCTACGAGCAGTACTTC.